Following are 6 T cell receptor beta chains from one sample sequenced in a study of Graves' ophthalmopathy and Graves' hyperthyroidism. Researchers took RNA transcripts and amplified TCR beta CDR3 regions from them. In the first round, RT-PCR was carried out with HTBI primers, and a multiplex PCR formed the second round. MiXCR was run by TCRdb on the multiplex PCR reads, yielding one entry per CDR3 protein. Of almost 400,000 distinct CDR3 sequences in the sample, approximately 16% were seen once. Sequenced material: peripheral blood. These receptors were obtained from a young woman with Graves' ophthalmopathy.

This clonotype was seen repeatedly, ten times or more. The chain uses TRBV7-2 and TRBJ1-1, with D uncertain. CDR3 length equals 12 residues. V shed 5 bases and J shed 7 bases, with 11 bases lying between them. Germline V gene lookup returns CDR1 SGHTA and CDR2 FQGNSA. The CDR3 is CASSRLAIEAFF. CDR3 sequence (DNA): TGTGCCAGCAGCCGACTAGCGATTGAAGCTTTCTTT.

This clonotype was seen repeatedly, ten times or more. The chain combines TRBV19 with TRBJ1-1; no firm D call. CDR1 is LNHDA, CDR2 SQIVND, per germline (reference sequence). Trimming removed 2 bases from V and 0 bases from J, with 13 bases in between. The CDR3 is 16 residues long. The CDR3 spells CASSIPGLGLNTEAFF. The CDR3 region has the DNA TGTGCCAGTAGTATACCGGGGTTAGGCCTGAACACTGAAGCTTTCTTT.

This clonotype was detected many times. The chain has TRBV29-1 and TRBJ2-2; tentatively, D is TRBD1 or TRBD2 (5 bases each). The germline V and J ends were trimmed by 4 bases and 0 bases, with 9 bases remaining between them. This CDR3 comprises 14 residues. CDR1 and CDR2 from the germline V gene are SQVTM and ANQGSEA. CDR3 protein: CSVAGAANTGELFF. CDR3 bases: TGCAGCGTTGCCGGGGCCGCGAACACCGGGGAGCTGTTTTTT.

Many counts were recorded for this clonotype. Here the CDR3 DNA reads TGTGCCAGCAGTAACCCTAGCACAGATACGCAGTATTTT. It yields the protein CASSNPSTDTQYF. The rearrangement joins TRBV27 to TRBJ2-3; D gene unclear. This CDR3 has 13 amino acids. From germline, CDR1 is MNHEY and CDR2 SMNVEV (reference sequence). Trimming removed 5 bases from V and 0 bases from J, with 6 bases in between.

This clonotype was seen repeatedly, ten times or more. One junction end disagrees with the germline gene, perhaps due to a read error. The chain carries TRBV7-2 and TRBJ1-2; D gene uncertain. This CDR3 has 12 residues. The germline CDR1 and CDR2 sequences are SGHTA and FQGNSA. The CDR3 nucleotides are TGTGCCAGCAGCTTAGGGGGATCACCTGGGGACTTC. The encoded protein is CASSLGGSPGDF.

Ten or more counts support this clonotype. The chain combines TRBV18 with TRBJ1-6, with D unresolved. Germline CDR1 is KGHSH and CDR2 is LQKENI. Trimming cost V 2 bases and J 2 bases, with 16 bases left between them. CDR3 size: 18 residues. The CDR3 coding sequence is TGTGCCAGCTCACCAGTAGCGGCGATCGGCGCCTATAATTCACCCCTCCACTTT. Translated: CASSPVAAIGAYNSPLHF.